The 31 T cell receptor beta chains listed next were all sequenced from one sample in a study of response to subunit inactivated influenza vaccine. TCRdb processed the RT-PCR reads anew with MiXCR; each CDR3 protein has one entry. The table lists over 800,000 distinct CDR3 sequences, about 20% of them singletons. The sequencing here drew on PBMCs from blood, taken more than 4 days after vaccination. These receptors came from a man aged 45-65 years who received an inactivated influenza vaccine.

This clonotype appeared a few times. The chain couples TRBV9 to TRBJ2-5; D remains unclear. CDR3 size: 13 residues. The V end was cut by 0 bases, the J end by 3 bases, with 6 bases between. Germline V gene sequence: CDR1 SGDLS, CDR2 YYNGEE. In nucleotides, the CDR3 is TGTGCCAGCAGCGTAGGGGTGGAAGAGACCCAGTACTTC. This translates into CASSVGVEETQYF.

The chain uses TRBV6-2 or TRBV6-3 and TRBJ1-6, with unresolved D. The V end was cut by 4 bases, the J end by 9 bases, with 13 bases between. The CDR3 runs 14 residues. Germline V gene sequence: CDR1 MNHEY, CDR2 SVGEGT. The CDR3 loop is CASSSTGAASPLHF. CDR3 nucleotide sequence: TGTGCCAGCAGTTCAACTGGCGCGGCTTCACCCCTCCACTTT.

This clonotype was counted a few times. The gene calls are TRBV24-1 and TRBJ2-1; 9 bases match TRBD2. Trimming took 3 bases from V and 1 from J; bases not matched to a gene: 12. The CDR3 is 19 amino acids. The V gene's germline CDR1 is KGHDR and CDR2 SFDVKD. CDR3 nucleotide sequence: TGTGCCACCAGTGATATGGCGACTAGCGGACCCCATTCCTACAATGAGCAGTTCTTC. It translates to CATSDMATSGPHSYNEQFF.

The rearrangement links TRBV12-3 or TRBV12-4 to TRBJ2-2; 7 bases are a match to TRBD1. The length of the CDR3 is 15 residues. The ends lost 5 bases at V and 2 bases at J; junction bases unmatched: 5. The CDR3 here is CASSPDRVNTGELFF. For the CDR3, the DNA is TGTGCCAGCAGTCCCGACAGGGTCAACACCGGGGAGCTGTTTTTT.

This clonotype has just a few counts. This chain links TRBV7-9 with TRBJ2-3, with TRBD2 as a possible D gene (5 bases). Germline loops: CDR1 SEHNR, CDR2 FQNEAQ (reference sequence). The CDR3 contains 16 residues. Trimming shortened V by 0 bases and J by 1 base, and 11 bases separated the two germline ends. CDR3 loop: CASSLASDLRTDTQYF. In DNA form, the CDR3 reads TGTGCCAGCAGCTTAGCCTCGGACTTACGCACAGATACGCAGTATTTT.

This clonotype was seen a handful of times. The gene calls are TRBV15 and TRBJ2-5, with 12 bases fitting TRBD1. Germline V lookup: CDR1 LNHNV, CDR2 YYDKDF (reference sequence). The V and J ends lost 3 bases and 1 base, in that order; junction bases with no gene match: 0. This CDR3 is built from 15 residues. For the CDR3, the DNA is TGTGCCACCAGCAGGGGACAGGGGGCCCAAGAGACCCAGTACTTC. This gives the protein CATSRGQGAQETQYF. Complete variable domain (other parts from reference TRBV15 and TRBJ2-5): DAMVIQNPRYQVTQFGKPVTLSCSQTLNHNVMYWYQQKSSQAPKLLFHYYDKDFNNEADTPDNFQSRRPNTSFCFLDIRSPGLGDTAMYLCATSRGQGAQETQYFGPGTRLLVL.

The chain uses TRBV20-1 and TRBJ2-3; 7 nucleotides agree with TRBD2. Germline V gene lookup returns CDR1 DFQATT and CDR2 SNEGSKA (reference sequence). The CDR3 loop spans 15 amino acids. V dropped 6 bases and J dropped 3; count of bases not matched to a gene: 12. DNA for the CDR3: TGCAGTGCCCGCTGGGGGGGATCGGGGACAGATACGCAGTATTTT. Amino acids: CSARWGGSGTDTQYF.

The CDR3 spells CASSYSAGGPFTQYF. In DNA, the CDR3 is TGTGCCAGCAGTTACTCGGCGGGGGGCCCCTTTACCCAGTACTTC. This chain joins TRBV6-5 and TRBJ2-5, with 8 bases identical to TRBD2. CDR1 is MNHEY, CDR2 SVGAGI, per germline. CDR3 size: 15 residues. The V segment lost 0 bases and the J segment 8 bases; nucleotides outside the gene matches: 8.

A few counts support this clonotype. The genes are TRBV18 and TRBJ2-7; the D is unclear. The V gene lost 2 bases and the J gene lost 0 bases, with 8 bases spanning the gap. CDR3 length: 14 residues. From germline, CDR1 is KGHSH and CDR2 LQKENI. DNA of the CDR3: TGTGCCAGCTCACCAATATCAGTCTCCTACGAGCAGTACTTC. Protein product: CASSPISVSYEQYF.

The gene calls are TRBV3-1 and TRBJ2-1, with 15 bases identical to TRBD2. V trimming: 5 bases; J trimming: 7 bases; junction bases outside the gene matches: 9. Germline CDR1 reads LGHDT; CDR2 reads YNNKEL (reference sequence). This CDR3 region has 17 residues. Written as DNA, the CDR3 is TGTGCCAGCAGCACAGGACTAGCGGGAGGGCCATCGAATGAGCAGTTCTTC. Protein sequence: CASSTGLAGGPSNEQFF.

This clonotype appeared many times. V usage is TRBV5-6 and J usage is TRBJ2-3, with D maybe TRBD1 (6 bases). With 1 base removed from V and 2 bases from J, the gap between germline ends came to 11 bases. Germline V CDR1 and CDR2: SGHDT, YYEEEE. This CDR3 region has 15 residues. CDR3 sequence: CASSLYGQTTDTQYF. The CDR3 bases are TGTGCCAGCAGCTTGTACGGACAGACCACAGATACGCAGTATTTT. Looking up the rest from reference TRBV5-6 and TRBJ2-3 gives the full variable domain: DAGVTQSPTHLIKTRGQQVTLRCSPKSGHDTVSWYQQALGQGPQFIFQYYEEEERQRGNFPDRFSGHQFPNYSSELNVNALLLGDSALYLCASSLYGQTTDTQYFGPGTRLTVL.

This chain joins TRBV5-1 and TRBJ2-5; weak D call: TRBD1 (7 bases). There are 17 residues in the CDR3. Trimming removed 0 bases from V and 4 bases from J, with 19 bases in between. Germline V lookup: CDR1 SGHRS, CDR2 YFSETQ. CDR3 amino acids: CASSLAARGQGGETQYF. CDR3 DNA sequence: TGCGCCAGCAGCTTGGCCGCTAGGGGCCAGGGGGGAGAGACCCAGTACTTC.

This clonotype was found a few times. The rearrangement joins TRBV12-3 or TRBV12-4 to TRBJ2-7; 12 bases align to TRBD1. V lost 3 bases and J lost 8; bases outside the gene matches: 8. CDR3 length equals 15 residues. This CDR3 reads CASSLGQGAATKQYF. The CDR3 coding sequence is TGTGCCAGCAGTTTGGGACAGGGGGCCGCGACCAAGCAGTACTTC.

The gene calls are TRBV28 and TRBJ1-4; D perhaps matches TRBD1 (6 bases). V gave up 8 bases and J gave up 6 bases, with 19 bases separating them. This CDR3 comprises 15 residues. Germline CDR1 MDHEN, CDR2 SYDVKM. This CDR3 reads CASARGRLRDEKLFF. The CDR3 region has the DNA TGTGCCAGCGCTAGGGGGAGACTGCGGGATGAAAAACTGTTTTTT.

This clonotype has ten or more counts. CDR3 nucleotides: TGTGCCACCAGTGACCGGAGGACACTATACAATGAGCAGTTCTTC. Translation gives CATSDRRTLYNEQFF. The chain carries TRBV24-1 and TRBJ2-1; D assignment may be TRBD1 or TRBD2 (5 bases each). Germline CDR1 and CDR2: KGHDR and SFDVKD. V was trimmed by 4 bases and J by 4 bases, leaving 13 bases between them. The CDR3 is made up of 15 amino acids.

This chain connects TRBV6-5 to TRBJ2-7; 9 nucleotides agree with TRBD1. The J segment lost 2 bases and the V segment lost 2 bases, leaving 4 bases of the junction unmatched. Per the germline V gene, CDR1 is MNHEY and CDR2 is SVGAGI. The CDR3 contains 15 residues. CDR3 sequence: CASSYGQGSTYEQYF. CDR3 DNA: TGTGCCAGCAGTTACGGACAGGGGAGCACCTACGAGCAGTACTTC.

This chain uses TRBV5-1 with TRBJ2-7; the D gene is possibly TRBD2 (7 bases). Per the germline V gene, CDR1 is SGHRS and CDR2 is YFSETQ. V was trimmed by 0 bases and J by 2 bases, leaving 12 bases between them. CDR3 length: 15 amino acids. The CDR3 reads CASSLAGGITYEQYF. CDR3 bases: TGCGCCAGCAGCTTGGCGGGGGGCATCACCTACGAGCAGTACTTC.

This clonotype has a count of ten or more. The chain links TRBV29-1 to TRBJ2-7; D perhaps matches TRBD2 (5 bases). This CDR3 has 13 residues. Per the germline V gene, CDR1 is SQVTM and CDR2 is ANQGSEA. Trimming removed 0 bases at V and 9 bases at J, with 15 bases between. The CDR3 DNA is TGCAGCGTTGAAGATCAAGGGCACCGGGGGCAGTACTTC. It is translated as CSVEDQGHRGQYF.

This rearrangement joins TRBV20-1 to TRBJ2-1; 9 bases are shared with TRBD1. The J segment lost 6 bases and the V segment lost 5 bases, leaving 2 bases of the junction unmatched. This CDR3 is built from 12 residues. CDR1 and CDR2 (germline): DFQATT, SNEGSKA (reference sequence). CDR3 coding DNA: TGCAGTGCTTGGGGACAGGGCAATGAGCAGTTCTTC. This encodes CSAWGQGNEQFF.

On this clonotype: One end of the junction is discordant with germline, which a read error may explain. The V and J genes are TRBV7-2 and TRBJ2-7, with TRBD1 as a possible D gene (6 bases). The CDR3 sequence is 15 residues long. The V gene's germline CDR1 is SGHTA and CDR2 FQGNSA. The CDR3 spells CPSRKSPGQEHEQYF. CDR3 sequence (DNA): TGTCCCAGCAGAAAATCCCCGGGACAAGAACACGAGCAGTACTTC.

This clonotype was seen only a few times. The gene calls are TRBV4-2 and TRBJ1-4, with a weak D call TRBD1 (6 bases). In germline, CDR1 is LGHNA, CDR2 YNFKEQ. V was shortened by 0 bases and J by 8 bases, with 13 bases between the two germline ends. The CDR3 covers 15 residues. The chain's CDR3 is CASSQDWTVQEKLFF. The DNA of the CDR3 is TGTGCCAGCAGCCAAGATTGGACAGTTCAGGAAAAACTGTTTTTT.

V gene TRBV12-3 or TRBV12-4 combines with J gene TRBJ1-1; D possibly corresponds to TRBD1 (5 bases). The V end lost 5 bases, the J end lost 1 base, and 11 bases lay between the germline ends. The CDR3 spans 14 residues. Written as DNA, the CDR3 is TGTGCCAGCAGTCTGGGACGGTCGAACACTGAAGCTTTCTTT. Its translation: CASSLGRSNTEAFF.

CDR3 sequence reads: CASSPGTGTEAFF. CDR3 in DNA: TGCGCCAGCAGCCCGGGGACGGGCACTGAAGCTTTCTTT. V is TRBV5-1 and J is TRBJ1-1, with D tentatively TRBD1 (5 bases). V lost 4 bases and J 4 bases, leaving 11 bases between the germline ends. The CDR3 sequence is 13 residues long. From germline, CDR1 is SGHRS and CDR2 YFSETQ. Filled out from reference TRBV5-1 and TRBJ1-1, the complete variable domain reads KAGVTQTPRYLIKTRGQQVTLSCSPISGHRSVSWYQQTPGQGLQFLFEYFSETQRNKGNFPGRFSGRQFSNSRSEMNVSTLELGDSALYLCASSPGTGTEAFFGQGTRLTVV.

V gene TRBV2 combines with J gene TRBJ2-1; D not resolved. V was pared by 4 bases and J by 5 bases, with 9 bases between. Germline V gene data show CDR1 as SNHLY and CDR2 as FYNNEI. The CDR3 contains 13 residues. CDR3 loop: CASSGVRDNEQFF. CDR3 nucleotides: TGTGCCAGCAGTGGCGTAAGGGACAATGAGCAGTTCTTC.

Only a few counts were recorded for this clonotype. This chain joins TRBV12-3 or TRBV12-4 and TRBJ2-5; tentative D call: TRBD1 (6 bases). CDR3 length equals 12 residues. Trimming cost V 6 bases and J 5 bases, with 10 bases left between them. CDR3 protein: CASRWQGETQYF. In DNA form, the CDR3 reads TGTGCCAGCAGGTGGCAGGGGGAGACCCAGTACTTC.

This clonotype occurred a few times. The chain recombines TRBV7-2 with TRBJ2-1; 7 bases map to TRBD2. The CDR3 runs to 15 residues. Trimming cost V 4 bases and J 0 bases; bases outside gene matches: 3. Germline CDR1 SGHTA, CDR2 FQGNSA. CDR3 sequence (DNA): TGTGCCAGCAGCTCCAGCGGGAACTCCTACAATGAGCAGTTCTTC. It codes for CASSSSGNSYNEQFF.

Only a few counts were recorded for this clonotype. The chain carries TRBV20-1 and TRBJ2-5; D may correspond to TRBD1 or TRBD2 (6 bases each). V lost 5 bases to trimming and J lost 5 bases, with 21 bases between them. Germline CDR1 reads DFQATT; CDR2 reads SNEGSKA (reference sequence). The CDR3 sequence is 15 residues long. Here the CDR3 reads CSAQKGFRGRETQYF. In DNA, the CDR3 is TGCAGTGCTCAAAAGGGGTTCCGGGGGCGGGAGACCCAGTACTTC.

The J gene is TRBJ2-1, the V gene TRBV12-3 or TRBV12-4; possibly TRBD1 or TRBD2 for D (6 bases each). The CDR3 is 18 amino acids. Trimming left V 2 bases short and J 6 bases short, with 23 bases between. CDR3 DNA: TGTGCCAGCAGTTTAATACTCTGGGGGGCATTAGTTTTCAATGAGCAGTTCTTC. It encodes CASSLILWGALVFNEQFF.

The rearrangement uses TRBV5-1 and TRBJ2-3; maybe TRBD1 (6 bases). The CDR3 has 13 amino acids. Germline loops: CDR1 SGHRS, CDR2 YFSETQ. V dropped 5 bases and J dropped 5 bases, with 12 bases sitting between them. CDR3 DNA: TGCGCCAGCAGTTCCCAGGGGATAGATACGCAGTATTTT. Its protein product is CASSSQGIDTQYF.

Ten or more counts support this clonotype. CDR3 sequence (DNA): TGTGCCAGCCGCTCGGGACAGGGGTCCTACGAGCAGTACTTC. It codes for CASRSGQGSYEQYF. This rearrangement joins TRBV12-3 or TRBV12-4 to TRBJ2-7, with 10 nucleotides matching TRBD1. CDR3 length equals 14 residues. V gave up 8 bases and J gave up 1 base; unmatched junction bases: 5.

This clonotype was counted ten times or more. The chain is built from TRBV5-1 and TRBJ2-7, with 7 bases lining up with TRBD2. The V gene end was trimmed by 3 bases and the J gene end by 5 bases; junction bases not matched to a gene: 2. The CDR3 totals 12 residues. Germline V gene sequence: CDR1 SGHRS, CDR2 YFSETQ. The CDR3 protein is CASSSGLDEQYF. The DNA for the CDR3 is TGCGCCAGCAGCTCTGGACTAGACGAGCAGTACTTC.